This TCR beta chain was identified during a study of blood T cell repertoires in COVID-19. At the level of the study: Sites in the United States, Italy and Spain provided acute and convalescent COVID-19 samples.

The CDR3 contains 15 residues. CDR1 is KGHSH, CDR2 LQKENI, per germline. The V end was cut by 2 bases, the J end by 0 bases, with 11 bases between. Profiled with immunoSEQ multiplex PCR; TCRdb holds only in-frame clones, not every one. The sample has 110,000 to 150,000 clones; approximately 83% are singletons. This clonotype originated in a woman older than 75 with acute or convalescent COVID-19. The chain couples TRBV18 to TRBJ2-7; a possible D gene is TRBD2 (5 bases). Sequenced input: peripheral blood. The CDR3 DNA reads TGTGCCAGCTCACCAAACTCGGGAAACTCCTACGAGCAGTACTTC. Residues: CASSPNSGNSYEQYF.